This TCR beta chain derives from a study of T cells in Graves' hyperthyroidism and ophthalmopathy. TCR beta CDR3 regions were amplified from RNA. The TCR CDR3 first-round RT-PCR relied on the HTBI primer set. One entry per CDR3 protein results from TCRdb running MiXCR on the multiplex PCR reads. The sample has approximately 640,000 distinct CDR3 sequences, 45% seen once. Exclusion of a patient resulted from uncontrolled infection, other autoimmune disease, pregnancy or lactation. Trimming cost V 7 bases and J 7 bases, with 17 bases left between them. Germline CDR1 and CDR2: SNHLY and FYNNEI. This CDR3 region has 13 residues. About this clonotype itself: The target antigen is unknown.

Findings and limits, study-wide: Model output signaled ophthalmopathy a median roughly 6.1 months ahead of onset. Blood held most thyroid clonotypes expanded above 0.001 frequency. From stable hyperthyroidism, ophthalmopathy was set apart by a 13 V-J model.

The specimen was peripheral blood or thyroid tissue (not recorded which). V is TRBV2 and J is TRBJ2-7; tentatively, D is TRBD1 (6 bases). The sequence came from an adult man with Graves' disease, either hyperthyroidism or ophthalmopathy (not recorded which). The CDR3 region has the DNA TGTGCCAGCAACCCGGACAGCACCGGGGAGCAGTACTTC. Translated: CASNPDSTGEQYF.